This section outlines one T cell receptor (beta chain) sequence together with its context. Its antigen remains undetermined. Base qualities are missing; no much larger clone stands one base away. Counted from cysteine to phenylalanine, this CDR3 has 15 amino acids. Here the CDR3 DNA is all that survives: 45 bases in frame from base 1. CDR1 and CDR2, per the germline V gene, are MNHEY and SVGAGI. The junction carries 23 bases between V and J, which are trimmed by 5 bases and 9 bases respectively. Donors formed part of the validation cohort, which comprised about 120 subjects and was distinct from the first cohort of under 850 subjects. These data originate in a study of cytomegalovirus exposure and HLA in healthy donors (dated by TCRdb to the late 2010s). Regarding the complete study: The 500 to 800 repertoires of the first cohort and the 95 to 150 validation repertoires were produced on the same platform, according to a later analysis. The aim of the study was to test whether cataloging public T cell receptors could identify signatures of past pathogen exposure. Along with the approximately 700-subject first cohort, a separate validation cohort of 120 different subjects was used. To predict cytomegalovirus infection status, the study brought together high-throughput TCR immunosequencing, statistical association of individual TCRs with disease status, and machine learning.

The full study reports these points: In a later analysis, TCRs clustered in the first cohort were found to also tend to co-occur in the approximately 120 validation repertoires, with 94% of cluster scores above 0. All 110 or so repertoires were used to score co-occurrence in the validation cohort in a later analysis, because that analysis had no HLA typing for the cohort. Cytomegalovirus status was reported to be diagnosed by the classifier with high specificity and sensitivity in both the original and validation cohorts. The authors suggested that the approach could potentially be generalized to other disease states and immunological phenotypes. In vitro tests confirmed that a few of the cytomegalovirus-associated TCR beta chains recognize cytomegalovirus antigens. In the study, around 160 TCR beta chains were listed as associated with cytomegalovirus. Across donors, most TCR sequences were observed very rarely, whereas some public TCRs were present in many individuals.

Library preparation employed the immunoSEQ multiplex PCR assay. The published analysis was carried out like this. A statistical classification framework was developed to diagnose cytomegalovirus status using the catalog of TCR beta chain sequences. The source is immuneACCESS, and TCRdb retained only in-frame sequences with V and J called. Part of the clones is not carried over; for the studies checked, unresolved V genes explain less than half of this, and the remainder is unexplained. The D gene and trimming were derived from the DNA, and the V and J assignments and clone size from that table. This sample is represented by some 260,000 clones; about 90% of them were singletons. In total, the top ten clones hold around 3.1% of the sample.

Recombination connected TRBV6-5 to TRBJ2-7; a tentative D match to TRBD1 spans 6 bases. Material: PBMCs. The sequence was obtained from a woman in her 30s in good health and CMV-seronegative. The CDR3 loop reads CASSRNRVQGFGQYF. The bases read TGTGCCAGCAGTCGAAACAGGGTCCAAGGTTTTGGGCAGTACTTC.